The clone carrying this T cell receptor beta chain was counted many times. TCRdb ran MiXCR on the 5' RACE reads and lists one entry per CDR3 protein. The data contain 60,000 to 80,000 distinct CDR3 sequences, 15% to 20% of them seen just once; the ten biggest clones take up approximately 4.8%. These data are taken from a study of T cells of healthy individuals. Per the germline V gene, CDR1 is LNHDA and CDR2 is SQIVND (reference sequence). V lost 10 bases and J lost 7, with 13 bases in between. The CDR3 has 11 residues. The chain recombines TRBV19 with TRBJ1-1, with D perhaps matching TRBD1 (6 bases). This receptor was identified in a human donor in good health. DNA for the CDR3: TGTGCCACTACGACAGGAGGTGAAGCTTTCTTT. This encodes CATTTGGEAFF.